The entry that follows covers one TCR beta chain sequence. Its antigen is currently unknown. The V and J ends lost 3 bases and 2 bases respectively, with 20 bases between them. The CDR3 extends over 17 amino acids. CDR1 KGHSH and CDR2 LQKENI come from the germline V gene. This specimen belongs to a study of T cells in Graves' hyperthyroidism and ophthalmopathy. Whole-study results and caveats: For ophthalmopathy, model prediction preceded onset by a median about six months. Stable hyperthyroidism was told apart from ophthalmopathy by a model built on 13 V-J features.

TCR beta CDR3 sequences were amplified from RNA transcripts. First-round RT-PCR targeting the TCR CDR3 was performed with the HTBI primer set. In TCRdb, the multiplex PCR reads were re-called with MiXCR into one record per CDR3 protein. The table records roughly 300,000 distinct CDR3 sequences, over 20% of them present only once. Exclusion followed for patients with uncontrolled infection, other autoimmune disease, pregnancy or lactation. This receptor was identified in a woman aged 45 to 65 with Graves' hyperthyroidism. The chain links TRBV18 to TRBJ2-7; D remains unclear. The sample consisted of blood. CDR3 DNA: TGTGCCAGCTCACCGATCCGACGACAAGAAGGTCCCTACGAGCAGTACTTC. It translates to CASSPIRRQEGPYEQYF.